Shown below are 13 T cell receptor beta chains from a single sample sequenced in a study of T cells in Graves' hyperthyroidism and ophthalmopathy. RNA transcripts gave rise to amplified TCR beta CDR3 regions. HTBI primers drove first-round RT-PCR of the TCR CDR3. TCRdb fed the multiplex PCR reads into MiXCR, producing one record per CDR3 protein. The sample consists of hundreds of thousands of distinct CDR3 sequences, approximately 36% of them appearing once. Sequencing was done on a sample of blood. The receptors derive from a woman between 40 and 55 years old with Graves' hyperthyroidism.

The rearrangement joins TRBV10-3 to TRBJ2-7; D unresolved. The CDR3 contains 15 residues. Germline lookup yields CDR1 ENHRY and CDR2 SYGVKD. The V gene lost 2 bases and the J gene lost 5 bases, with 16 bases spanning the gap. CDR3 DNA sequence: TGTGCCATCAGTGAGATTTCTAGGGTCGAAAACGAGCAGTACTTC. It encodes CAISEISRVENEQYF.

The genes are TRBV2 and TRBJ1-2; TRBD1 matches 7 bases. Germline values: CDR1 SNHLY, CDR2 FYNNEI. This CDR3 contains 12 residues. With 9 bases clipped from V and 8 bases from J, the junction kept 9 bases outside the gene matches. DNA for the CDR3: TGTGCCAGTTCCCTACCGGGACAGGGCTACACCTTC. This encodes CASSLPGQGYTF.

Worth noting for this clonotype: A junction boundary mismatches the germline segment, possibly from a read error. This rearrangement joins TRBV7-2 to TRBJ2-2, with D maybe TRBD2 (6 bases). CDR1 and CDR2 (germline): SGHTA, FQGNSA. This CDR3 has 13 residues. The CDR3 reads CASRSLVSGGLFF. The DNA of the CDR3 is TGTGCCAGCAGGTCACTTGTATCCGGGGGGCTGTTTTTT.

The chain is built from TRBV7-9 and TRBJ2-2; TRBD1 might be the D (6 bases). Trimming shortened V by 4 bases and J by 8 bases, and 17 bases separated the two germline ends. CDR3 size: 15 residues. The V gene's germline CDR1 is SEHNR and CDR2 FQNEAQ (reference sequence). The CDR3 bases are TGTGCCAGCAGCTCTTGGGCAGGGGACCCGGGGGAGCTGTTTTTT. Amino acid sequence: CASSSWAGDPGELFF.

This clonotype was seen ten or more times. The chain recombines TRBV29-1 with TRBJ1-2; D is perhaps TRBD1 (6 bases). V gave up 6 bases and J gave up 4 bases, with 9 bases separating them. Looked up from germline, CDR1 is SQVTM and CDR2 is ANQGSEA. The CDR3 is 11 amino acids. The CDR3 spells CSVRGAYGYTF. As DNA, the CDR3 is TGCAGCGTGAGGGGGGCCTATGGCTACACCTTC.

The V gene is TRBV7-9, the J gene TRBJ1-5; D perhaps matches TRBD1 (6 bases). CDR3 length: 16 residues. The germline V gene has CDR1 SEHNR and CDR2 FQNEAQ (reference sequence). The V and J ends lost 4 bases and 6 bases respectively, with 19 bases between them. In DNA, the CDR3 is TGTGCCAGCAGCTCACCACAGGGAGGCATTGGTCAGCCCCAGCATTTT. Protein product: CASSSPQGGIGQPQHF.

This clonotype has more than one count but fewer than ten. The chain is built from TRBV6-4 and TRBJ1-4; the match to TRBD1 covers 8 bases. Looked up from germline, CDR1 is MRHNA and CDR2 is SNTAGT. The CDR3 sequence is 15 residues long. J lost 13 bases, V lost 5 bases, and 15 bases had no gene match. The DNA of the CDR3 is TGTGCCAGCAGTTACCTCAGGAACCGGGACAGGCGACTGTTTTTT. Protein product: CASSYLRNRDRRLFF.

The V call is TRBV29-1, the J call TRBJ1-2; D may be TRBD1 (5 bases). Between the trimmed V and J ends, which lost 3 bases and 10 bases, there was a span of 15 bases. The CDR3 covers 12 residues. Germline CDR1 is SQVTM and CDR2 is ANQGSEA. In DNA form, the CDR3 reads TGCAGCGTTGAGGGGGACGGTTTGACCTACACCTTC. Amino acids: CSVEGDGLTYTF.

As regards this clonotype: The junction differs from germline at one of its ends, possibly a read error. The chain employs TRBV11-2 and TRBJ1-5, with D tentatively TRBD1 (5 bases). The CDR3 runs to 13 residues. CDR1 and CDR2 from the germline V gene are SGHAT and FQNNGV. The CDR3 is CARSLGGNQPQHF. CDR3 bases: TGTGCCCGCAGCTTGGGGGGCAATCAGCCCCAGCATTTT. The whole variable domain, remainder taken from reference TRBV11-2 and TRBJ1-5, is EAGVAQSPRYKIIEKRQSVAFWCNPISGHATLYWYQQILGQGPKLLIQFQNNGVVDDSQLPKDRFSAERLKGVDSTLKIQPAKLEDSAVYLCARSLGGNQPQHFGDGTRLSIL.

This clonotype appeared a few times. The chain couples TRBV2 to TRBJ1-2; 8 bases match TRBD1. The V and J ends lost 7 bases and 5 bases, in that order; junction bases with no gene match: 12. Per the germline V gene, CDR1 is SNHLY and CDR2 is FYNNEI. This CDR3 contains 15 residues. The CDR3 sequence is CASTSNNQGAYGYTF. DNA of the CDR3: TGTGCCAGCACCTCCAACAATCAGGGGGCGTATGGCTACACCTTC. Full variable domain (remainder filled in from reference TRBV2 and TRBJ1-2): EPEVTQTPSHQVTQMGQEVILRCVPISNHLYFYWYRQILGQKVEFLVSFYNNEISEKSEIFDDQFSVERPDGSNFTLKIRSTKLEDSAMYFCASTSNNQGAYGYTFGSGTRLTVV.

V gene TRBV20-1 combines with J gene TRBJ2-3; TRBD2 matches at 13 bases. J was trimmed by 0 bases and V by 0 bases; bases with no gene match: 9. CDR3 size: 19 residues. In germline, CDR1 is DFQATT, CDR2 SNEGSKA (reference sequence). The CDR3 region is CSARDEGLAGHVSTDTQYF. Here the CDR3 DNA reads TGCAGTGCTAGAGATGAGGGACTAGCGGGGCACGTTAGCACAGATACGCAGTATTTT.

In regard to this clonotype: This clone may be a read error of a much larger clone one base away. Written as DNA, the CDR3 is TGTGCCAGCAGTGGGTCAGGGGATGGGACCCAGTACTTC. It is translated as CASSGSGDGTQYF. The V and J genes are TRBV6-2 or TRBV6-3 and TRBJ2-5; D possibly corresponds to TRBD1 (6 bases). The CDR3 loop spans 13 amino acids. Between the trimmed V and J ends, which lost 5 bases and 7 bases, there was a span of 14 bases. Germline values: CDR1 MNHEY, CDR2 SVGEGT.

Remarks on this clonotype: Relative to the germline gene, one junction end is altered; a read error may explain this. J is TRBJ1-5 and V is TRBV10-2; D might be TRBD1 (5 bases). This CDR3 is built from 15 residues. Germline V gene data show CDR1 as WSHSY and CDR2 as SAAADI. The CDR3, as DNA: TGTGCCAGCAGTTGGGGGAGGGAAGTCGATCAGCCCCAGCATTTT. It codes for CASSWGREVDQPQHF.